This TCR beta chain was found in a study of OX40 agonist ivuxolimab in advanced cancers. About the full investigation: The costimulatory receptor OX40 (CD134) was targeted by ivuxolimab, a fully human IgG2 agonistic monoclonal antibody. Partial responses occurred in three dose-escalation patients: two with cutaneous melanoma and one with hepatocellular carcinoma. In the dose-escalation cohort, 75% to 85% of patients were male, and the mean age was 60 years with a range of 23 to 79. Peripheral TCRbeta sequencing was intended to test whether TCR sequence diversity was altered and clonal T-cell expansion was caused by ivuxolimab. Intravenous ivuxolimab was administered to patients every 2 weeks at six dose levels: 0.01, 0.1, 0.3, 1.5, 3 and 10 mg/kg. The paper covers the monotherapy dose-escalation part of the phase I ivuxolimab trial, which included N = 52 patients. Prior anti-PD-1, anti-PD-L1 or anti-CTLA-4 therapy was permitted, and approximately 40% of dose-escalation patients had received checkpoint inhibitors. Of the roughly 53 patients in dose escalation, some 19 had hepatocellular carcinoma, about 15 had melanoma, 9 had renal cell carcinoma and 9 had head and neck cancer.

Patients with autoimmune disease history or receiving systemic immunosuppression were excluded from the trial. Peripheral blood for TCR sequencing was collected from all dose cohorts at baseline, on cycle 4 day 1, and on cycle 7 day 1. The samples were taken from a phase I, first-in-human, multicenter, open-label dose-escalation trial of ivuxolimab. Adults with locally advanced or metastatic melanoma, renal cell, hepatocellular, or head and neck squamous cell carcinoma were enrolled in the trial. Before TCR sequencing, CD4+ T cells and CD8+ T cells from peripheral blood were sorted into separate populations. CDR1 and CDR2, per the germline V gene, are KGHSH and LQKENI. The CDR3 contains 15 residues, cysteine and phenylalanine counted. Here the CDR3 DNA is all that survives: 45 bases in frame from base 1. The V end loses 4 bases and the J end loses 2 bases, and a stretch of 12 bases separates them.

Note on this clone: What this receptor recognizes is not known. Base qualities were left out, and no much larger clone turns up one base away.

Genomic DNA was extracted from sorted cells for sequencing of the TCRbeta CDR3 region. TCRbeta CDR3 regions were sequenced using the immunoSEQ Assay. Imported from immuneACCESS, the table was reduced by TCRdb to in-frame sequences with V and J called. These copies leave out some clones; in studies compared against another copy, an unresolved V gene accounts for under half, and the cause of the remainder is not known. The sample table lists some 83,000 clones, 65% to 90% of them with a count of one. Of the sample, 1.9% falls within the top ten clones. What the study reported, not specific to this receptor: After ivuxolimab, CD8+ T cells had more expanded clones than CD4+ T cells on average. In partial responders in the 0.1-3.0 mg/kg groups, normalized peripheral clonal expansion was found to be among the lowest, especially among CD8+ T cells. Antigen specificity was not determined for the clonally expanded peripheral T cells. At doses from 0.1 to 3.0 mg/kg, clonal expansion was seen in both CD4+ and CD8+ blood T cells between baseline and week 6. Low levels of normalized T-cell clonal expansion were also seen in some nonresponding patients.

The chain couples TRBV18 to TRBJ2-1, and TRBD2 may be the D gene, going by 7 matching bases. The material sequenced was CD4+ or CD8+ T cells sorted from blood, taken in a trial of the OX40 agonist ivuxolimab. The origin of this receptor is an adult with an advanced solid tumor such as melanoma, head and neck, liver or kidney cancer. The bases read TGTGCCAGCTCACAAGGGGGGGCGGCCTACAATGAGCAGTTCTTC. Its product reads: CASSQGGAAYNEQFF. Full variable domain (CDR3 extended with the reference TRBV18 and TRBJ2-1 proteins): NAGVMQNPRHLVRRRGQEARLRCSPMKGHSHVYWYRQLPEEGLKFMVYLQKENIIDESGMPKERFSAEFPKEGPSILRIQQVVRGDSAAYFCASSQGGAAYNEQFFGPGTRLTVL.